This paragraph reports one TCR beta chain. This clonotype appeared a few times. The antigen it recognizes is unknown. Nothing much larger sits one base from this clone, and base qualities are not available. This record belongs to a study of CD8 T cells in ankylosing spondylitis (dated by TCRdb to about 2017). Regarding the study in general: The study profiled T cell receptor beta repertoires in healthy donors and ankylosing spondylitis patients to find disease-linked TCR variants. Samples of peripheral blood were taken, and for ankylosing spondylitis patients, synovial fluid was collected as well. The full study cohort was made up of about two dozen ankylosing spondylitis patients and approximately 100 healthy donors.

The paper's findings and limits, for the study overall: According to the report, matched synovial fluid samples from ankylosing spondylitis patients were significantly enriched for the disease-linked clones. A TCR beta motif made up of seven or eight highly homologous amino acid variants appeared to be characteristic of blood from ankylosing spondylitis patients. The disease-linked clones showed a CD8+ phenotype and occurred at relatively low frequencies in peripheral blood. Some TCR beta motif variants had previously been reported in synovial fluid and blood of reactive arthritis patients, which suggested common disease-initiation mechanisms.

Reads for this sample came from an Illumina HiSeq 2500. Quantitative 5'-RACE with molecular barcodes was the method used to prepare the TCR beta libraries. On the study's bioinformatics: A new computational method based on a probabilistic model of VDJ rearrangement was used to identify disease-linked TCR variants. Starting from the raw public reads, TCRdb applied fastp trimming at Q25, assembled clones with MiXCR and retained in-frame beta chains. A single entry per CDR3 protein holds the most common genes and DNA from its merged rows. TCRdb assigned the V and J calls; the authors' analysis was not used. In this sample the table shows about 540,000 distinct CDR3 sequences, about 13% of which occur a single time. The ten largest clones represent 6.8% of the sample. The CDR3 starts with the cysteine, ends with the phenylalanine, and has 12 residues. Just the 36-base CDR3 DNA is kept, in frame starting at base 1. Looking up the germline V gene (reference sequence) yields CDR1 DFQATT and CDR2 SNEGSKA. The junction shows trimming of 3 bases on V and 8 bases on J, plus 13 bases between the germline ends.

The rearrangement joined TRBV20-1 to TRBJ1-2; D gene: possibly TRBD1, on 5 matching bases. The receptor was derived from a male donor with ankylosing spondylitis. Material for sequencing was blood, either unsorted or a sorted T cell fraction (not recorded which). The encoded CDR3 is CSASEGLEGYTF. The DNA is TGCAGTGCTAGCGAGGGGCTTGAGGGCTACACCTTC.